One sample yielded the 25 T cell receptor beta chains listed below, sequenced in a study of OX40 agonist ivuxolimab in advanced cancers. Sequencing was performed with immunoSEQ multiplex PCR; in TCRdb, only in-frame clones are kept and a portion is missing. Of roughly 59,000 clones in the sample, about 81% were seen once. Sequenced material: CD4+ or CD8+ T cells sorted from blood, taken in a trial of the OX40 agonist ivuxolimab. These receptors were obtained from an adult with an advanced solid tumor such as melanoma, head and neck, liver or kidney cancer.

The chain combines TRBV6-1 with TRBJ1-2, with TRBD1 identical over 7 bases. There are 14 residues in the CDR3. Unmatched junction bases numbered 9, after V lost 3 bases and J lost 8 bases. Germline loops: CDR1 MNHNS, CDR2 SASEGT. The CDR3 region has the DNA TGTGCCAGCAGTGAGACAGGGTCGTCGCGCGGCTACACCTTC. This gives the protein CASSETGSSRGYTF.

V gene TRBV7-3 combines with J gene TRBJ2-6, with D unresolved. From germline, CDR1 is SGHTA and CDR2 FQGTGA. CDR3 length equals 15 residues. Trimming removed 1 base from V and 9 bases from J, with 13 bases in between. In DNA, the CDR3 is TGTGCCAGCAGCTTAAGCTCCTCGTTTGACAACGTCCTGACTTTC. Its protein product is CASSLSSSFDNVLTF.

The chain has TRBV7-2 and TRBJ1-1; D might be TRBD1 (5 bases). Germline lookup yields CDR1 SGHTA and CDR2 FQGNSA. V lost 6 bases, J lost 2 bases, and 28 bases lay in between. CDR3 length equals 19 residues. CDR3 bases: TGTGCCAGCAGACTAGGATTCTCTATGGGGCTTAGGATAAACACTGAAGCTTTCTTT. Its translation: CASRLGFSMGLRINTEAFF.

The gene calls are TRBV11-2 and TRBJ2-3; TRBD2 is a possible D gene (5 bases). The CDR3 extends over 14 amino acids. Germline V gene data show CDR1 as SGHAT and CDR2 as FQNNGV. Between the trimmed V and J ends, which lost 7 bases and 1 base, there was a span of 12 bases. The CDR3 loop reads CASTGVFRTDTQYF. CDR3 bases: TGTGCCAGCACCGGGGTGTTTCGCACAGATACGCAGTATTTT.

CDR3 nucleotides: TGTGCCAGCAGTGACCGGGACAGGGGATCCTATGGCTACACCTTC. Protein product: CASSDRDRGSYGYTF. The gene calls are TRBV25-1 and TRBJ1-2; the match to TRBD1 covers 10 bases. With 3 bases clipped from V and 4 bases from J, the junction kept 5 bases outside the gene matches. Germline V gene lookup returns CDR1 MGHDK and CDR2 SYGVNS. This CDR3 region has 15 residues.

This chain connects TRBV6-1 to TRBJ1-2; D remains ambiguous. Per germline, CDR1 MNHNS and CDR2 SASEGT. The V end was cut by 6 bases, the J end by 8 bases, with 10 bases between. The CDR3 loop spans 11 amino acids. CDR3 in DNA: TGTGCCAGCAGGGAGGATGGCGGCTACACCTTC. This encodes CASREDGGYTF.

This chain uses TRBV29-1 with TRBJ1-1; tentative D call: TRBD1 (6 bases). V was shortened by 7 bases and J by 2 bases, with 14 bases between the two germline ends. The CDR3 length is 13 residues. Germline CDR1 is SQVTM and CDR2 is ANQGSEA. The CDR3 loop is CSAQTRGNTEAFF. The CDR3 bases are TGCAGCGCACAAACCAGGGGAAACACTGAAGCTTTCTTT.

The chain has TRBV18 and TRBJ2-5, with D perhaps matching TRBD2 (6 bases). CDR3 length: 13 residues. Trimming removed 4 bases at V and 2 bases at J, with 8 bases between. Germline loops: CDR1 KGHSH, CDR2 LQKENI. The CDR3 spells CASSRDLQETQYF. CDR3 DNA sequence: TGTGCCAGCTCACGGGACTTACAAGAGACCCAGTACTTC.

The chain joins TRBV6-5 to TRBJ2-7; D is undetermined. Germline CDR1 reads MNHEY; CDR2 reads SVGAGI. V was pared by 1 base and J by 3 bases, with 7 bases between. The CDR3 has 13 residues. The CDR3 DNA follows: TGTGCCAGCAGTTACTTCGGAGACTACGAGCAGTACTTC. Translating gives CASSYFGDYEQYF.

V gene TRBV6-1 combines with J gene TRBJ2-1; 10 nucleotides agree with TRBD2. The V gene end was trimmed by 4 bases and the J gene end by 4 bases; junction bases not matched to a gene: 7. This CDR3 comprises 16 residues. Germline CDR1 reads MNHNS; CDR2 reads SASEGT. The CDR3 bases are TGTGCCAGCAGTGTCCTTAGCGGGGGGCTATACAATGAGCAGTTCTTC. Amino acid sequence: CASSVLSGGLYNEQFF.

This clone appeared once. The rearrangement joins TRBV5-1 to TRBJ2-1; 10 bases map to TRBD1. The J segment lost 7 bases and the V segment lost 7 bases, leaving 8 bases of the junction unmatched. CDR3 length: 14 amino acids. The germline CDR1 and CDR2 sequences are SGHRS and YFSETQ. This CDR3 reads CASGETGGGNEQFF. CDR3 nucleotides: TGCGCCAGCGGAGAGACAGGGGGCGGTAATGAGCAGTTCTTC.

This clone was seen only a few times. V is TRBV30 and J is TRBJ1-3; D is uncertain. Germline V gene sequence: CDR1 GTSNPN, CDR2 SVGIG (reference sequence). V was cut by 1 base and J by 0 bases, with 10 bases left in between. The CDR3 runs to 15 residues. The chain's CDR3 is CAWSGAVHSGNTIYF. CDR3 coding DNA: TGTGCCTGGAGTGGGGCGGTTCACTCTGGAAACACCATATATTTT.

This chain uses TRBV6-5 with TRBJ2-7, with unresolved D. CDR3 length: 15 residues. Looked up from germline, CDR1 is MNHEY and CDR2 is SVGAGI. Trimming cost V 0 bases and J 2 bases, with 11 bases left between them. The CDR3 nucleotides read TGTGCCAGCAGTTACTCCAGAGTTACAACCTACGAGCAGTACTTC. Amino acid sequence: CASSYSRVTTYEQYF.

The chain combines TRBV28 with TRBJ2-7; no reliable D call. Trimming pared 8 bases from V and 5 bases from J, leaving 16 bases between. This CDR3 is built from 13 residues. The germline gives CDR1 MDHEN, CDR2 SYDVKM. CDR3 coding DNA: TGTGCCAGCTGTCCCCCTCGGGTCCACGAGCAGTACTTC. This encodes CASCPPRVHEQYF.

In this sample, this clone turned up a few times. The chain uses TRBV6-5 and TRBJ2-1; D unclear. CDR1 and CDR2 from the germline V gene are MNHEY and SVGAGI. CDR3 length equals 13 residues. Deletions cut 4 bases from V and 8 bases from J, with 12 bases between. Here the CDR3 reads CASSFGSWDEQFF. CDR3 coding DNA: TGTGCCAGCAGTTTCGGGTCGTGGGATGAGCAGTTCTTC.

This clone occurred once. The rearrangement joins TRBV5-6 to TRBJ2-7, with 8 bases matching TRBD1. Germline CDR1 is SGHDT and CDR2 is YYEEEE. The CDR3 totals 15 residues. V gave up 4 bases and J gave up 6 bases; unmatched junction bases: 12. The CDR3 is CASSRQSRGHSEQYF. CDR3 nucleotide sequence: TGTGCCAGCAGCCGCCAGTCCAGGGGGCATTCCGAGCAGTACTTC.

This clone showed up just a few times. V is TRBV7-8 and J is TRBJ2-7; D is possibly TRBD1 (6 bases). The V gene lost 3 bases and the J gene lost 4 bases, with 16 bases spanning the gap. The CDR3 has 15 residues. CDR1 and CDR2 (germline): SGHVS, FQNEAQ. CDR3 nucleotides: TGTGCCAGCAGCTTTAAAAGAGGACAGCAATACGAGCAGTACTTC. Translating gives CASSFKRGQQYEQYF.

The chain couples TRBV7-2 to TRBJ1-2; D gene ambiguous. Trimming took 4 bases from V and 3 from J, leaving 18 bases between them. CDR3 length: 16 amino acids. CDR1 SGHTA and CDR2 FQGNSA come from the germline V gene. The CDR3 region is CASSSPLRPGHYGYTF. DNA of the CDR3: TGTGCCAGCAGCTCCCCCCTCAGGCCGGGTCACTATGGCTACACCTTC.

This clone was observed a single time. The genes are TRBV5-4 and TRBJ1-2; 7 bases line up with TRBD1. This CDR3 has 15 amino acids. The germline V gene encodes CDR1 SGHNT and CDR2 YYREEE (reference sequence). The ends lost 4 bases at V and 2 bases at J; junction bases unmatched: 8. DNA for the CDR3: TGTGCCAGCAGCACCCCGGGACAGCTGAACTATGGCTACACCTTC. Encoded protein: CASSTPGQLNYGYTF.

The genes are TRBV29-1 and TRBJ1-2, with a tentative D call TRBD1 (6 bases). The V and J ends lost 3 bases and 8 bases respectively, with 16 bases between them. The CDR3 is 13 amino acids. CDR1 SQVTM and CDR2 ANQGSEA come from the germline V gene. CDR3 DNA: TGCAGCGTTGACAACAGGGTAACGGAGGGCTACACCTTC. Translation: CSVDNRVTEGYTF.

V usage is TRBV2 and J usage is TRBJ1-1; possibly TRBD1 for D (6 bases). Germline V gene data show CDR1 as SNHLY and CDR2 as FYNNEI. This CDR3 region has 13 residues. Trimming pared 10 bases from V and 0 bases from J, leaving 12 bases between. This CDR3 is CATTGTLNTEAFF. The CDR3 DNA reads as TGTGCCACCACCGGGACATTGAACACTGAAGCTTTCTTT.

This chain joins TRBV9 and TRBJ2-2; D not certain. This CDR3 region has 15 residues. Germline V gene data show CDR1 as SGDLS and CDR2 as YYNGEE. Trimming took 0 bases from V and 5 from J, leaving 11 bases between them. This chain's CDR3 is CASSVELVSTGELFF. The DNA for the CDR3 is TGTGCCAGCAGCGTAGAGCTCGTCTCGACCGGGGAGCTGTTTTTT.

The chain uses TRBV11-2 and TRBJ2-2; perhaps TRBD1 as D (6 bases). V gave up 6 bases and J gave up 4 bases, with 15 bases separating them. Germline lookup yields CDR1 SGHAT and CDR2 FQNNGV. The CDR3 is 15 residues long. The CDR3: CASRSTGTTTGELFF. CDR3 DNA: TGTGCCAGCAGATCGACCGGGACAACCACCGGGGAGCTGTTTTTT.

V is TRBV6-1 and J is TRBJ1-4; unclear D gene. The CDR3 is 13 residues long. V gave up 3 bases and J gave up 8 bases, with 10 bases separating them. The germline V gene has CDR1 MNHNS and CDR2 SASEGT. The CDR3 loop is CASSDRTTEKLFF. Written as DNA, the CDR3 is TGTGCCAGCAGTGATAGGACGACGGAAAAACTGTTTTTT.

The V gene is TRBV19, the J gene TRBJ1-2; D is uncertain. Trimming removed 9 bases from V and 9 bases from J, with 23 bases in between. The CDR3 has 14 amino acids. CDR1 is LNHDA and CDR2 is SQIVND in the germline V gene (reference sequence). The CDR3 region is CASQNDPGLNSYTF. CDR3 nucleotides: TGTGCCAGCCAAAATGACCCGGGGTTGAACAGCTACACCTTC. Drawing the rest from reference TRBV19 and TRBJ1-2, the complete variable domain is DGGITQSPKYLFRKEGQNVTLSCEQNLNHDAMYWYRQDPGQGLRLIYYSQIVNDFQKGDIAEGYSVSREKKESFPLTVTSAQKNPTAFYLCASQNDPGLNSYTFGSGTRLTVV.